Shown below are 31 T cell receptor beta chains from a single sample sequenced in a study of Ad26.COV2.S vaccination and SARS-CoV-2 variants. Treatment noted: roughly 18 received Ad26.COV2.S at low or high dose, single or two shots; 5 received placebo; per-sample allocation not given. The study sampled participants on day 63 after the first vaccine or placebo injection. Data came from immunoSEQ multiplex PCR; TCRdb stores just in-frame clones and leaves some out. The repertoire consists of about 350,000 clones, with 80% to 90% occurring once and the leading ten covering around 10%. This material consisted of peripheral blood, taken in a trial of Ad26.COV2.S vaccine versus placebo. The source of these receptors is a person between 18 and 60 years old who received the Ad26.COV2.S COVID-19 vaccine or a placebo.

The V call is TRBV28, the J call TRBJ1-3, with D unresolved. V was cut by 6 bases and J by 0 bases, with 9 bases left in between. The V gene's germline CDR1 is MDHEN and CDR2 SYDVKM. The CDR3 totals 14 residues. CDR3 nucleotide sequence: TGTGCCAGCAGCAACCGACTCTCTGGAAACACCATATATTTT. Translation: CASSNRLSGNTIYF.

The chain recombines TRBV5-5 with TRBJ1-6; 7 bases agree with TRBD1. Germline CDR1 is SGHKS and CDR2 is YYEKEE (reference sequence). V shed 2 bases, J shed 11 bases, and the junction held 10 bases outside the gene matches. This CDR3 spans 15 amino acids. In nucleotides, the CDR3 is TGTGCCAGCAGCTTTTTCACAGGGGTAGCGGCACCCCTCCACTTT. Protein: CASSFFTGVAAPLHF.

Here the CDR3 reads CASSLGTGSSTDTQYF. The CDR3 DNA reads as TGTGCCAGCAGCTTAGGGACAGGGTCGAGCACAGATACGCAGTATTTT. V usage is TRBV5-6 and J usage is TRBJ2-3; 9 nucleotides align to TRBD1. V shed 2 bases and J 0 bases; nucleotides not matched to a gene: 4. Germline V gene sequence: CDR1 SGHDT, CDR2 YYEEEE. This CDR3 is 16 amino acids long. The full variable domain, its missing parts supplied by reference TRBV5-6 and TRBJ2-3, is DAGVTQSPTHLIKTRGQQVTLRCSPKSGHDTVSWYQQALGQGPQFIFQYYEEEERQRGNFPDRFSGHQFPNYSSELNVNALLLGDSALYLCASSLGTGSSTDTQYFGPGTRLTVL.

This chain joins TRBV4-2 and TRBJ2-2; D gene ambiguous. V shed 4 bases and J shed 0 bases, with 15 bases lying between them. The CDR3 totals 17 residues. Germline lookup yields CDR1 LGHNA and CDR2 YNFKEQ. The CDR3 here is CASSPDRDGANTGELFF. In DNA, the CDR3 is TGTGCCAGCAGCCCGGATCGTGATGGCGCGAACACCGGGGAGCTGTTTTTT.

This chain uses TRBV19 with TRBJ2-7; perhaps D is TRBD1 or TRBD2 (6 bases each). The germline gives CDR1 LNHDA, CDR2 SQIVND (reference sequence). The CDR3 consists of 14 residues. V shed 4 bases and J shed 4 bases, with 14 bases lying between them. The CDR3 DNA is TGTGCCAGTAGTACGGAGAGGGGGAGGTACGAGCAGTACTTC. Translation: CASSTERGRYEQYF. Full variable domain (missing parts from reference TRBV19 and TRBJ2-7): DGGITQSPKYLFRKEGQNVTLSCEQNLNHDAMYWYRQDPGQGLRLIYYSQIVNDFQKGDIAEGYSVSREKKESFPLTVTSAQKNPTAFYLCASSTERGRYEQYFGPGTRLTVT.

Comment on this clone: Other DNA sequences within the sample encode an identical CDR3. The V gene is TRBV7-9, the J gene TRBJ1-5, with TRBD1 as a possible D gene (5 bases). V was trimmed by 5 bases and J by 6 bases, leaving 11 bases between them. Germline V gene sequence: CDR1 SEHNR, CDR2 FQNEAQ (reference sequence). The CDR3 totals 13 residues. DNA of the CDR3: TGTGCCAGCAGCAGGGGCTTAGGTCAGCCCCAGCATTTT. It yields the protein CASSRGLGQPQHF.

This clone showed up just once. The chain joins TRBV20-1 to TRBJ2-1; D perhaps matches TRBD2 (6 bases). There are 14 residues in the CDR3. Between the trimmed V and J ends, which lost 3 bases and 2 bases, there was a span of 11 bases. Germline-derived CDR1 and CDR2 are DFQATT and SNEGSKA (reference sequence). CDR3 nucleotide sequence: TGCAGTGCTAGTAAAGCGGGTCCCTACAATGAGCAGTTCTTC. It translates to CSASKAGPYNEQFF.

The chain carries TRBV5-1 and TRBJ2-1; 13 positions agree with TRBD2. Germline CDR1 reads SGHRS; CDR2 reads YFSETQ. CDR3 size: 16 residues. J gave up 5 bases and V 4 bases, and 6 bases lay outside the gene matches. CDR3 nucleotide sequence: TGCGCCAGCAGCGCCCCGGGACTAGCGGGAAACAATGAGCAGTTCTTC. Residues: CASSAPGLAGNNEQFF.

This chain's CDR3 is CAWRPKAGAADTQYF. The DNA of the CDR3 is TGTGCCTGGAGGCCGAAAGCGGGAGCCGCAGATACGCAGTATTTT. The V gene is TRBV30, the J gene TRBJ2-3; TRBD2 matches 8 bases. Germline V gene sequence: CDR1 GTSNPN, CDR2 SVGIG (reference sequence). The V segment lost 3 bases and the J segment 4 bases; nucleotides outside the gene matches: 9. The CDR3 is 15 residues long.

This clone was observed a handful of times. The V gene is TRBV7-2, the J gene TRBJ2-7; 7 bases are a match to TRBD2. V lost 4 bases to trimming and J lost 5 bases; unmatched junction nucleotides: 8. This CDR3 comprises 14 residues. The germline gives CDR1 SGHTA, CDR2 FQGNSA. In DNA form, the CDR3 reads TGTGCCAGCAGCTCGATGGGGGGGAGGGACGAGCAGTACTTC. It specifies CASSSMGGRDEQYF.

This sequence joins TRBV5-6 and TRBJ2-5; a weak D match, TRBD2 (5 bases). Trimming took off 1 base at V and 2 bases at J, with 15 bases between the two ends. CDR1 is SGHDT, CDR2 YYEEEE, per germline. The CDR3 totals 16 residues. CDR3 amino acids: CASSLSTRVQQETQYF. The CDR3 DNA reads TGTGCCAGCAGCTTGAGTACGAGGGTCCAGCAAGAGACCCAGTACTTC.

This clone was detected only once. The V gene is TRBV5-4, the J gene TRBJ1-1; D is undetermined. This CDR3 has 14 residues. V shed 4 bases and J shed 4 bases, with 14 bases lying between them. Germline loops: CDR1 SGHNT, CDR2 YYREEE (reference sequence). The CDR3 sequence is CASSQEGLGTEAFF. The CDR3 bases are TGTGCCAGCAGCCAAGAAGGCCTCGGCACTGAAGCTTTCTTT.

The chain links TRBV6-5 to TRBJ2-2; 10 bases line up with TRBD1. Per germline, CDR1 MNHEY and CDR2 SVGAGI. The CDR3 extends over 15 amino acids. The trim removed 6 bases at V and 3 bases at J, leaving 4 bases unmatched. Written as DNA, the CDR3 is TGTGCCAGCAGGATCGGACAGGGGGACACCGGGGAGCTGTTTTTT. Protein product: CASRIGQGDTGELFF.

This CDR3 reads CASSSRDRGGSGANVLTF. DNA for the CDR3: TGTGCCAGCAGCTCCCGGGACAGGGGAGGCTCTGGGGCCAACGTCCTGACTTTC. V usage is TRBV5-4 and J usage is TRBJ2-6; 10 bases fit TRBD1. The CDR3 totals 18 residues. After removal of 3 bases from V and 0 bases from J, the junction contained 6 bases not matched to a gene. CDR1 SGHNT and CDR2 YYREEE come from the germline V gene (reference sequence). The entire variable domain, with the rest obtained from reference TRBV5-4 and TRBJ2-6, is as follows: ETGVTQSPTHLIKTRGQQVTLRCSSQSGHNTVSWYQQALGQGPQFIFQYYREEENGRGNFPPRFSGLQFPNYSSELNVNALELDDSALYLCASSSRDRGGSGANVLTFGAGSRLTVL.

The sample holds a few counts of this clone. The sample carries other DNA sequences with the same CDR3. V is TRBV9 and J is TRBJ1-5; 8 bases map to TRBD1. Germline V gene data show CDR1 as SGDLS and CDR2 as YYNGEE. CDR3 size: 15 residues. Germline trimming cut 2 bases from V and 0 bases from J; bases unmatched to any gene: 1. CDR3 nucleotides: TGTGCCAGCAGCGTCGGACAGGGTAGCAATCAGCCCCAGCATTTT. Translated, it gives CASSVGQGSNQPQHF. Variable domain in full (rest from reference TRBV9 and TRBJ1-5): DSGVTQTPKHLITATGQRVTLRCSPRSGDLSVYWYQQSLDQGLQFLIQYYNGEERAKGNILERFSAQQFPDLHSELNLSSLELGDSALYFCASSVGQGSNQPQHFGDGTRLSIL.

This clone showed up just a few times. V usage is TRBV12-3 or TRBV12-4 and J usage is TRBJ2-7; D is uncertain. The V and J ends lost 1 base and 7 bases respectively, with 8 bases between them. This CDR3 spans 12 amino acids. The CDR3: CASSLVVGEQYF. Written as DNA, the CDR3 is TGTGCCAGCAGTTTAGTGGTGGGAGAGCAGTACTTC.

The chain is built from TRBV7-2 and TRBJ1-2, with a possible D match to TRBD1 (5 bases). The CDR3 consists of 14 residues. V was cut by 4 bases and J by 3 bases, with 12 bases left in between. Germline CDR1 is SGHTA and CDR2 is FQGNSA. CDR3 coding DNA: TGTGCCAGCAGCTCGGGACCTCATGACTATGGCTACACCTTC. Its translation: CASSSGPHDYGYTF.

This rearrangement joins TRBV7-2 to TRBJ2-1; D is undetermined. The germline V gene has CDR1 SGHTA and CDR2 FQGNSA. The CDR3 consists of 15 residues. Trimming pared 6 bases from V and 1 base from J, leaving 13 bases between. CDR3 in DNA: TGTGCCAGCAGGTGGAACACCGGATCCTACAATGAGCAGTTCTTC. It specifies CASRWNTGSYNEQFF.

The chain recombines TRBV11-2 with TRBJ2-7; D is uncertain. The CDR3 totals 15 residues. Germline V gene data show CDR1 as SGHAT and CDR2 as FQNNGV. V was shortened by 0 bases and J by 1 base, with 10 bases between the two germline ends. CDR3 sequence: CASSLDSSRSYEQYF. The CDR3 DNA reads TGTGCCAGCAGCTTAGATAGTAGCAGATCCTACGAGCAGTACTTC.

The count of this clone is one. The chain uses TRBV7-9 and TRBJ1-2; D possibly corresponds to TRBD1 (6 bases). Germline lookup yields CDR1 SEHNR and CDR2 FQNEAQ (reference sequence). Trimming stripped 5 bases from V and 3 bases from J, with 16 bases between. The CDR3 has 15 residues. CDR3 sequence: CASSLQGLPYYGYTF. Written as DNA, the CDR3 is TGTGCCAGCAGCCTACAGGGATTACCGTACTATGGCTACACCTTC.

This clone showed up just once. The chain links TRBV5-1 to TRBJ2-3, with a possible D match to TRBD1 (5 bases). Germline lookup yields CDR1 SGHRS and CDR2 YFSETQ. This CDR3 spans 16 amino acids. V was cut by 4 bases and J by 6 bases, with 21 bases left in between. The CDR3 spells CASSPLPGIILDTQYF. For the CDR3, the DNA is TGCGCCAGCAGCCCGCTCCCAGGGATTATCCTCGATACGCAGTATTTT. The whole variable domain, remainder taken from reference TRBV5-1 and TRBJ2-3, is KAGVTQTPRYLIKTRGQQVTLSCSPISGHRSVSWYQQTPGQGLQFLFEYFSETQRNKGNFPGRFSGRQFSNSRSEMNVSTLELGDSALYLCASSPLPGIILDTQYFGPGTRLTVL.

V gene TRBV12-5 combines with J gene TRBJ2-5; 7 bases agree with TRBD1. The trim removed 7 bases at V and 5 bases at J, leaving 7 bases unmatched. The CDR3 covers 13 residues. The germline gives CDR1 LGHNT, CDR2 FRNRAP. CDR3 DNA: TGTGCTAGTGCCGACGACAGGGTGGAGACCCAGTACTTC. This translates into CASADDRVETQYF.

This chain connects TRBV9 to TRBJ2-1; weak D call: TRBD2 (6 bases). The CDR3 spans 15 residues. Trimming pared 0 bases from V and 2 bases from J, leaving 9 bases between. Germline V gene lookup returns CDR1 SGDLS and CDR2 YYNGEE. This CDR3 reads CASSVGGNAYNEQFF. The CDR3 coding sequence is TGTGCCAGCAGCGTAGGCGGGAATGCCTACAATGAGCAGTTCTTC.

This chain joins TRBV28 and TRBJ1-3; D may be TRBD1 (5 bases). Germline-derived CDR1 and CDR2 are MDHEN and SYDVKM. The CDR3 sequence is 16 residues long. Trimming shortened V by 4 bases and J by 0 bases, and 13 bases separated the two germline ends. Written as DNA, the CDR3 is TGTGCCAGCAGTTCGTTGACAGAAAGCTCTGGAAACACCATATATTTT. This sequence encodes CASSSLTESSGNTIYF.

The rearrangement uses TRBV9 and TRBJ1-2; no definite D call. Germline V lookup: CDR1 SGDLS, CDR2 YYNGEE. V lost 5 bases and J lost 4, with 18 bases in between. This CDR3 is 15 amino acids long. Here the CDR3 reads CASRPDPGVSYGYTF. The CDR3 DNA sequence: TGTGCCAGCAGGCCCGACCCGGGAGTGTCCTATGGCTACACCTTC.

The rearrangement uses TRBV9 and TRBJ1-3; D remains ambiguous. In germline, CDR1 is SGDLS, CDR2 YYNGEE. CDR3 length: 15 residues. Trimming cost V 2 bases and J 0 bases, with 9 bases left between them. This CDR3 is CASSVFDYSGNTIYF. The CDR3 DNA is TGTGCCAGCAGCGTTTTTGACTACTCTGGAAACACCATATATTTT.

The chain combines TRBV10-3 with TRBJ1-3; D gene uncertain. The V gene lost 8 bases and the J gene lost 0 bases, with 8 bases spanning the gap. The CDR3 is made up of 13 amino acids. In germline, CDR1 is ENHRY, CDR2 SYGVKD. The CDR3 bases are TGTGCCATCCCAGGCCGCTCTGGAAACACCATATATTTT. This translates into CAIPGRSGNTIYF.

The chain uses TRBV6-6 and TRBJ2-3; maybe TRBD2 (6 bases). V was clipped by 0 bases and J by 7 bases, with 11 bases between them. CDR1 is MNHNY, CDR2 SVGAGI, per germline (reference sequence). CDR3 size: 14 residues. CDR3 nucleotide sequence: TGTGCCAGCAGTTACTCAGTCGGGGGTAATACGCAGTATTTT. Translated: CASSYSVGGNTQYF.

The chain is built from TRBV6-6 and TRBJ2-1; D is perhaps TRBD2 (5 bases). The CDR3 has 13 residues. Looked up from germline, CDR1 is MNHNY and CDR2 is SVGAGI (reference sequence). The V gene lost 2 bases and the J gene lost 9 bases, with 11 bases spanning the gap. The CDR3 here is CASSYVAAGEQFF. Written as DNA, the CDR3 is TGTGCCAGCAGTTACGTCGCTGCGGGTGAGCAGTTCTTC.

This chain links TRBV5-5 with TRBJ1-1, with D perhaps TRBD1 (5 bases). V lost 2 bases to trimming and J lost 0 bases, with 20 bases between them. The germline gives CDR1 SGHKS, CDR2 YYEKEE (reference sequence). This CDR3 region has 18 residues. The CDR3 region is CASSFRPLSEGMNTEAFF. The CDR3 nucleotides read TGTGCCAGCAGCTTTAGACCGCTCTCTGAGGGGATGAACACTGAAGCTTTCTTT.

V is TRBV4-3 and J is TRBJ2-1, with 7 bases identical to TRBD2. Germline V CDR1 and CDR2: LGHNA, YSLEER. The CDR3 covers 13 residues. With V trimmed by 4 bases and J by 10 bases, 7 bases remained unmatched. CDR3 nucleotides: TGCGCCAGCAGCCTTGGACGGGAGGAAGAGCAGTTCTTC. Encoded protein: CASSLGREEEQFF.